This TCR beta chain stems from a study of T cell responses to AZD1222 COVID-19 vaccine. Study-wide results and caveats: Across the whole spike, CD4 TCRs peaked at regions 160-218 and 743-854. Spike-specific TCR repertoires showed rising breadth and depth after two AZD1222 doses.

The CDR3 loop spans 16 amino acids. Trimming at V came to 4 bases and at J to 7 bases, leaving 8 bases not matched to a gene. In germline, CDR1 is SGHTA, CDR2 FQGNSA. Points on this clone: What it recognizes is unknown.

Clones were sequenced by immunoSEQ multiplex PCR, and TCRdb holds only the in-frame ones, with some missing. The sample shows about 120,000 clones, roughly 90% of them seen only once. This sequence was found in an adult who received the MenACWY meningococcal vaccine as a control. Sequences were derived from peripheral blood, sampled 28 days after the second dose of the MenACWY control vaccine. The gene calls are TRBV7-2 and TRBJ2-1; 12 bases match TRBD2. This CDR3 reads CASSSQPGLAGNEQFF. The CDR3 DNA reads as TGTGCCAGCAGCTCCCAACCTGGACTAGCGGGGAATGAGCAGTTCTTC.